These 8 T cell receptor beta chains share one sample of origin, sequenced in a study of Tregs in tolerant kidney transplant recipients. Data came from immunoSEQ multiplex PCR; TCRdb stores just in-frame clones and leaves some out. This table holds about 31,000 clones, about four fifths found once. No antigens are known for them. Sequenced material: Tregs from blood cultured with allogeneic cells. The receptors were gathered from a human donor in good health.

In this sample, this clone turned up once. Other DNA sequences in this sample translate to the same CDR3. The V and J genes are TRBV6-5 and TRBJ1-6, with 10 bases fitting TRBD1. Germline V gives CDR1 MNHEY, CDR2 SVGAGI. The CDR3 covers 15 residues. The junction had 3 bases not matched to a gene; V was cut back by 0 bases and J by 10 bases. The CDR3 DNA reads TGTGCCAGCAGTTACTCGGGACAGGGGCGATCACCCCTCCACTTT. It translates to CASSYSGQGRSPLHF.

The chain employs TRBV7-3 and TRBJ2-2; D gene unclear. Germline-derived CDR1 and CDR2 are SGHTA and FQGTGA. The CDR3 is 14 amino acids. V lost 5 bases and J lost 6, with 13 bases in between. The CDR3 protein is CASSTHTYSGELFF. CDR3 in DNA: TGTGCCAGCAGCACCCACACTTATTCCGGGGAGCTGTTTTTT.

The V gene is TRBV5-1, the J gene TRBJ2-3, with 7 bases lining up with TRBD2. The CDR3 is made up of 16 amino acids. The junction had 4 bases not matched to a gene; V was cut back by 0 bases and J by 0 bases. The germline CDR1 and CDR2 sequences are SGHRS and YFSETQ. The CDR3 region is CASSLASGASTDTQYF. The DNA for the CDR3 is TGCGCCAGCAGCTTGGCTAGCGGAGCTAGCACAGATACGCAGTATTTT.

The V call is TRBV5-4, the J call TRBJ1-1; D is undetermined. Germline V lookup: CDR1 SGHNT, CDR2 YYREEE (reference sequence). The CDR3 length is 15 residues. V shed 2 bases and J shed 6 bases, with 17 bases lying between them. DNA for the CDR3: TGTGCCAGCAGCTTTAAGCGGGCGGGCCCATCTGAAGCTTTCTTT. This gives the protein CASSFKRAGPSEAFF.

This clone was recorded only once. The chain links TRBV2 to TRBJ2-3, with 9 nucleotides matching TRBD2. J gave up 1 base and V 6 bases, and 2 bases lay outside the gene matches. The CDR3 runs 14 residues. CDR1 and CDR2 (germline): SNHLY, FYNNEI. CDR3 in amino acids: CASSPSGGTDTQYF. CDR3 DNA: TGTGCCAGCAGCCCTAGCGGGGGCACAGATACGCAGTATTTT.

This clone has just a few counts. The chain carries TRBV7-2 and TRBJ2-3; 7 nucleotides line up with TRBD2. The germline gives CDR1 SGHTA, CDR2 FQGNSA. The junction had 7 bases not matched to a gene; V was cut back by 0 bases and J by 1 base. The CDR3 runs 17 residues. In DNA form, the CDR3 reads TGTGCCAGCAGCTTAGCGGGGAGGCTAGCGGGCACAGATACGCAGTATTTT. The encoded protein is CASSLAGRLAGTDTQYF.

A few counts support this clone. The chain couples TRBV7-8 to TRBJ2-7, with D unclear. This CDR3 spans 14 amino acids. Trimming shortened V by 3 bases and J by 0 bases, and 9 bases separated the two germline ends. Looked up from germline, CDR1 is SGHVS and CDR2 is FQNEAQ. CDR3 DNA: TGTGCCAGCAGCTTTGACTCCAGCTCCTACGAGCAGTACTTC. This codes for CASSFDSSSYEQYF.

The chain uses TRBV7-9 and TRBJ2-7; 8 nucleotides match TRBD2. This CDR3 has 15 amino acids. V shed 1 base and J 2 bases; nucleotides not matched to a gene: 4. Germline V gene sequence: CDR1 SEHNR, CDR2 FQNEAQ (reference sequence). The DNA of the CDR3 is TGTGCCAGCAGCTTAGTTGGGCGGGGGGCCTACGAGCAGTACTTC. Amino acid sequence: CASSLVGRGAYEQYF.